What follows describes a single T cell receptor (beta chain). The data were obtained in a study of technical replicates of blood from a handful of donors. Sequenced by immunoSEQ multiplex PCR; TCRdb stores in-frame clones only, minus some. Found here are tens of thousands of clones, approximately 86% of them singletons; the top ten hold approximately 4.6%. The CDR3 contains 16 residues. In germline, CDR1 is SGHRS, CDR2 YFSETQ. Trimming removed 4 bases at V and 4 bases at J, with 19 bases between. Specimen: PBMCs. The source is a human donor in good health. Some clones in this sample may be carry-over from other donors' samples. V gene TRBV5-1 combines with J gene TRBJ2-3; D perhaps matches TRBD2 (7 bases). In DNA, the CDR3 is TGCGCCAGCAGCCCCGGGGGGCAGGGTAATCCAGATACGCAGTATTTT. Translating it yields CASSPGGQGNPDTQYF.